This entry features one T cell receptor beta chain sequence. Its antigen remains undetermined. No clone much larger than this one lies a single base away; base qualities are absent. This sample was included in a study of T cell responses to AZD1222 COVID-19 vaccine (TCRdb year 2021). Broadly, across the study: AZD1222 recipients given second doses at about 4 weeks or at about 12 weeks were pooled, since spike-specific TCR depth and breadth were not found to differ between the two schedules. A total of 230 to 250 trial participants underwent TCR sequencing, of whom nearly 210 received two doses of AZD1222 and around 26 received two doses of the MenACWY control vaccine. Trial participants were enrolled into age subgroups of 18-55, 56-69 and 70-plus years, which contained about 150, 27 and 61 TCR-sequenced participants, respectively.

Sample time point, as interpreted from the label and publication: baseline before first vaccination. The vaccinee samples were drawn from two UK trials, COV001 and COV002, one of which was a single-blind randomized controlled phase 2/3 trial testing AZD1222 (ChAdOx1 nCoV-19) in healthy adults. For TCRbeta chain sequencing, PBMC samples were collected from trial participants at day 0 and at day 28 after the second dose. The CDR3 regions of human TCRbeta chains were analyzed by immunosequencing. Per the authors' processing: Repertoire TCRs were matched against a reference library of SARS-CoV-2-specific TCRs generated with the MIRA antigen-specificity platform. Breadth was defined as the fraction of unique TCRs that were SARS-CoV-2-associated, and depth was defined as the fraction of total T cells that were SARS-CoV-2-associated. Each spike-specific TCR was assigned to its reactive spike region and to a CD4 or CD8 class using the MIRA data. Log10-transformed breadth and depth values were compared by one-way ANOVA with Sidak's multiple comparisons tests. TCRdb stores this immuneACCESS table with in-frame sequences only. Part of the clones is absent; in the studies checked, under half of the shortfall reflects unresolved V genes, and no reason is known for the rest. From that table come the V and J calls and clone size; the DNA was used to work out D and trimming. The sample data list over 150,000 clones, and 75% to 90% of these were observed just once. The ten biggest clones cover about 6.9% of the sample.

What the research found in general, with its limitations: Because no day 14 peak-response samples were available, repertoires were characterized only after the peak T cell response. In the small 56-69-year group, the increase in depth fell short of significance, most likely because of low power. Conclusions about previously exposed vaccinees were limited because only five to seven AZD1222 recipients were SARS-CoV-2 seropositive at baseline. Epitopes outside the regions mutated in the B.1.351 and B.1.1.7 variants were reportedly recognized by nearly half of the unique spike-specific TCRs. Participants were mostly white British, with more females than males. The authors suggested clonal diversity may have been underestimated. CD4 TCRs associated with the vaccine covered the entire spike protein, and the dominant responses were in regions 160-218 and 743-854. Spike-specific TCR breadth and depth rose significantly after two AZD1222 doses compared with day 0 and with MenACWY recipients.

Inclusive of the bounding cysteine and phenylalanine, the CDR3 is 14 residues long. The DNA shown is the 42-base CDR3, in frame from base 1. Per the germline V gene, MDHEN is the CDR1 and SYDVKM is the CDR2. The junction shows trimming of 6 bases on V and 3 bases on J, plus 14 bases between the germline ends. Sequencing was performed on peripheral blood, taken on day 0 of AZD1222 vaccination. The sequence was collected from an adult in good health. The chain is encoded by TRBV28 joined to TRBJ1-1; TRBD1 is possibly the D segment (6 matching bases). The DNA sequence is as follows: TGTGCCAGCAGCCTCGGACAGAGTGACACTGAAGCTTTCTTT. It codes for CASSLGQSDTEAFF.